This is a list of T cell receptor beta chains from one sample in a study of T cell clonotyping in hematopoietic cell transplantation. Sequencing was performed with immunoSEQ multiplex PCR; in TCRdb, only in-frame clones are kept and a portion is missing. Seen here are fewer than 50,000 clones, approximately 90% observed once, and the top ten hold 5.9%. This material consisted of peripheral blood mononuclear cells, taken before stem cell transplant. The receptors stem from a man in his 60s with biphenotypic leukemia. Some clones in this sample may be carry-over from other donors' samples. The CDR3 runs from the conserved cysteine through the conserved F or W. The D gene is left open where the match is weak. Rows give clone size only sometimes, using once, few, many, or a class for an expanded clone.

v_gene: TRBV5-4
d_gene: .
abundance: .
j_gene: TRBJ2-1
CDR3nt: TGTGCCAGCAGCTTGCCATCCCCGGAACCCAATGAGCAGTTCTTC
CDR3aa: CASSLPSPEPNEQFF

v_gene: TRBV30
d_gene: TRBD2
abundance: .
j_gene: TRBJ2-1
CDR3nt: TGTGCCTGGAGTCGGGGGCTAGCGGGAGAGGATGAGCAGTTCTTC
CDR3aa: CAWSRGLAGEDEQFF

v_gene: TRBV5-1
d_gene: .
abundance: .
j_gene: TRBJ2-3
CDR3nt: TGCGCCAGCAGCTCCCAGAGGGGGGCGGGAGAGGCAGATACGCAGTATTTT
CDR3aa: CASSSQRGAGEADTQYF

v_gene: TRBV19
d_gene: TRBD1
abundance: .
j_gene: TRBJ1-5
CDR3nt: TGTGCCAGTAGTGTACAGGGGCGCACGGGGGCCCAGCATTTT
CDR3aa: CASSVQGRTGAQHF

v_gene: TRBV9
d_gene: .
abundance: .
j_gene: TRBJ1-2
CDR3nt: TGTGCCAGCAGCGTAGGCAGGGTAGCTAACTATGGCTACACCTTC
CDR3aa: CASSVGRVANYGYTF

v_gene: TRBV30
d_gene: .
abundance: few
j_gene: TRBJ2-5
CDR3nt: TGTGCCTGGAGCCCGAGAGTCCAAGAGACCCAGTACTTC
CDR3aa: CAWSPRVQETQYF

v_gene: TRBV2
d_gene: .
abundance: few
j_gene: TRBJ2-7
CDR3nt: TGTGCCAGCAGTGAAGGGAGAGGGACCTACGAGCAGTACTTC
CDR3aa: CASSEGRGTYEQYF

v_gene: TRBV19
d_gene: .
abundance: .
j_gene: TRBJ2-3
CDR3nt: TGTGCCAGTAGTATAGGGGCCTGGGACGTATCAGATACGCAGTATTTT
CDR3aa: CASSIGAWDVSDTQYF

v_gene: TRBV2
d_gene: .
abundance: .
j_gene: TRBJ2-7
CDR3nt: TGTGCCAGCACTGCGGAGTACGAGCAGTACTTC
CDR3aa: CASTAEYEQYF

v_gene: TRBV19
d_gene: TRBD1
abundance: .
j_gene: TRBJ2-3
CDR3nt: TGTGCCAGTAGGGACAGGGGGCGCTGGGATACGCAGTATTTT
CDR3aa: CASRDRGRWDTQYF

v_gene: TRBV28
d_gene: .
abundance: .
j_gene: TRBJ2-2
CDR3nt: TGTGCCAGCAGTATGATAGTCACCGGGGAGCTGTTTTTT
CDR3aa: CASSMIVTGELFF

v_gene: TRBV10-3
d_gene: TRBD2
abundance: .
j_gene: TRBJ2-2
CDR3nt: TGTGCCATCAGCTCTAGCGGGAGGTCGGACACCGGGGAGCTGTTTTTT
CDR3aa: CAISSSGRSDTGELFF

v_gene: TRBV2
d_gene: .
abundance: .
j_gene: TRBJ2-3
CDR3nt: TGTGCCAGCATTCTAGACTTACACCAGGTTGGAGGAGATACGCAGTATTTT
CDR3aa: CASILDLHQVGGDTQYF

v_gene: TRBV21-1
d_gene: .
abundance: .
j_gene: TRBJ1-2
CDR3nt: TGTGCCAGCAGCAACGGGCTGCCCCGCTATGGCTACACCTTC
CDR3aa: CASSNGLPRYGYTF

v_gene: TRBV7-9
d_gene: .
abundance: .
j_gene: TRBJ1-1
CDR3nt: TGTGCCAGCAGCCCACTCGGGCTCATTAACACTGAAGCTTTCTTT
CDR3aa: CASSPLGLINTEAFF

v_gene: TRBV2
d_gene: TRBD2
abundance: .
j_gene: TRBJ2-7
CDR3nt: TGTGCCAGCAGGCGGGAGGCCTACGAGCAGTACTTC
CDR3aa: CASRREAYEQYF

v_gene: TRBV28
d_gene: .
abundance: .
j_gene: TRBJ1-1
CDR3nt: TGTGCCAGCAGTTTCGCCCGGGTGATTTTAGTCACTGAAGCTTTCTTT
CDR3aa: CASSFARVILVTEAFF

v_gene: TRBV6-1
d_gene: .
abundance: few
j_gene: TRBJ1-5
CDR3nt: TGTGCCAGCAGTGAAGCGCTAGTCACTCAGCCCCAGCATTTT
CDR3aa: CASSEALVTQPQHF

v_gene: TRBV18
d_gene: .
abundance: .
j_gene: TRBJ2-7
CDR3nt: TGTGCCAGCTCACCACCGGCAGCTTCCTACGAGCAGTACTTC
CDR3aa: CASSPPAASYEQYF

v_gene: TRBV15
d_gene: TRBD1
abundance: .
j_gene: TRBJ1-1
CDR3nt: TGTGCCACCAGCAGGGGGACAGAAAGGGCTGAAGCTTTCTTT
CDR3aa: CATSRGTERAEAFF

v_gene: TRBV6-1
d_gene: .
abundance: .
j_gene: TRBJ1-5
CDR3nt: TGTGCCAGCAGTGCCGGAGGGGCAGACCGCAATCAGCCCCAGCATTTT
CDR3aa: CASSAGGADRNQPQHF

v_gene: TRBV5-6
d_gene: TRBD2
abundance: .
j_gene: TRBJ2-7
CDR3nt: TGTGCCAGCAGGCAAACTAGCGTTGCCTACGAGCAGTACTTC
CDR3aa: CASRQTSVAYEQYF

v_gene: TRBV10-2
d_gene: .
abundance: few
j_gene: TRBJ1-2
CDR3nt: TGCGCCAGCAGCCCAGGACCCGGCGTACGTCACCACTTC
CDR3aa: CASSPGPGVRHHF

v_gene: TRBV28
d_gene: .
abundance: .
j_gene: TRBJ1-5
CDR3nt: TGTGCCAGCACAGACCTGTACAGGGGCAATCAGCCCCAGCATTTT
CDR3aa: CASTDLYRGNQPQHF